The source of this T cell receptor beta chain is a study of T cells in Graves' hyperthyroidism and ophthalmopathy. Study outcomes and limitations: Blood samples included most of the expanded thyroid clonotypes exceeding 0.001.

Researchers barred patients who had uncontrolled infection, other autoimmune disease, pregnancy or lactation. Thyroid ultrasound, orbital computed tomography, clinical symptoms, and serum thyroxine and TRAb underpinned diagnoses. V was shortened by 2 bases and J by 9 bases, with 14 bases between the two germline ends. The CDR3 sequence is 13 residues long. The germline V gene encodes CDR1 SGHDT and CDR2 YYEEEE. Amplification yielded TCR beta CDR3 regions, with RNA transcripts as the source. TCR CDR3 underwent first-round RT-PCR with the HTBI primer set. TCRdb itself ran the multiplex PCR reads through MiXCR, one entry per CDR3 protein. The sample lists about 92,000 distinct CDR3 sequences; over 50% were seen once. Comment on this clonotype: The target antigen is unknown.

Sequencing was carried out using blood. This chain links TRBV5-6 with TRBJ1-2; D is possibly TRBD1 (5 bases). The clonotype originates from a woman aged 40 to 50 with Graves' hyperthyroidism. This CDR3 is CASSFIGQDSYTF. In DNA form, the CDR3 reads TGTGCCAGCAGCTTCATCGGGCAGGACAGCTACACCTTC.